A selection of T cell receptor beta chains follows, all from one sample in a study of T-cell reconstitution after alpha-beta-depleted transplantation in children. TCRdb called the PCR reads again in MiXCR, with one record for every CDR3 protein. The table includes 210,000 or so distinct CDR3 sequences, about 11% detected once. Sequencing used PBMCs, obtained before TCRalphabeta/CD19-depleted stem cell transplant. These receptor sequences come from a child younger than two with acute myeloid leukemia, due to receive a stem cell transplant. The CDR3 runs from the conserved cysteine through the conserved F or W. A D gene is named only where the DNA matches it firmly. The size of a clone is reported for some rows only, either as once, few or many, or as a class for expanded clones.

V gene,clone size,D gene,J gene,CDR3 DNA,CDR3 protein
TRBV20-1,many,TRBD1,TRBJ2-5,TGCAGTGTCCCTGGACAGGGGACAAGAGAGACCCAGTACTTC,CSVPGQGTRETQYF
TRBV30,NA,NA,TRBJ1-1,TGTGCCTGGAGTGTAAGCGGGAGCACTGAAGCTTTCTTT,CAWSVSGSTEAFF
TRBV12-3/TRBV12-4,few,TRBD2,TRBJ2-1,TGTGCCAGCAGCCTTAGCGGGAGTAGCCACAATGAGCAGTTCTTC,CASSLSGSSHNEQFF
TRBV11-1,many,NA,TRBJ2-1,TGTGCCAGCAGCTTAGCGGATGGGTCCTACAATGAGCAGTTCTTC,CASSLADGSYNEQFF
TRBV7-9,many,TRBD2,TRBJ2-3,TGTGCCAGCAGCTTGGCTCTAGCGGGCCGAAAGGGCAGTACGCAGTATTTT,CASSLALAGRKGSTQYF
TRBV10-3,many,NA,TRBJ2-7,TGTGCCATCATGGGGCTCCAGGGGGGCGAGAGGAGCGCCTACGAGCAGTACTTC,CAIMGLQGGERSAYEQYF
TRBV11-2,once,NA,TRBJ2-6,TGTGCCAGCAGCTCTCAGGCTTATGGGGCCAACGTCCTGACTTTC,CASSSQAYGANVLTF
TRBV5-6,NA,NA,TRBJ2-7,TGTGCCAGCACCTTGGGCCGGGACCTCTCCCACGAGCAGTACTTC,CASTLGRDLSHEQYF
TRBV4-2,NA,TRBD2,TRBJ2-2,TGTGCCAGCAGCCAGGGACTAGCGGGAGGTGCAGAGGAGCTGTTTTTT,CASSQGLAGGAEELFF
TRBV20-1,many,NA,TRBJ2-1,TGCAGTGCTAAGAACAGGGAATCCTACAATGAGCAGTTCTTC,CSAKNRESYNEQFF
TRBV5-1,many,TRBD2,TRBJ2-7,TGCGCCAGCAGCTCCTTCCTAGCGGGGGGGACCTACGAGCAGTACTTC,CASSSFLAGGTYEQYF
TRBV12-3/TRBV12-4,many,NA,TRBJ2-1,TGTGCCAGCACCCTGGGGGGCTCACTCTACAATGAGCAGTTCTTC,CASTLGGSLYNEQFF
TRBV20-1,many,TRBD1,TRBJ1-1,TGCAGTGCCCGGAGGCAGGGGGGGACTGAAGCTTTCTTT,CSARRQGGTEAFF
TRBV18,NA,NA,TRBJ2-1,TGTGCCAGCTCCATTTTCAGTAGCTCCTACAATGAGCAGTTCTTC,CASSIFSSSYNEQFF
TRBV20-1,many,NA,TRBJ2-3,TGCAGTGCTAGATCCCCGGGTAATACGCAGTATTTT,CSARSPGNTQYF
TRBV29-1,many,TRBD1,TRBJ1-1,TGCAGCGTTGAACCAGGGGGAGGGGGAGCTTTCTTT,CSVEPGGGGAFF
TRBV29-1,many,NA,TRBJ2-7,TGCAGCGTTGGGGACTTGATCTCCTACGAGCAGTACTTC,CSVGDLISYEQYF
TRBV6-2/TRBV6-3,many,NA,TRBJ2-1,TGTGCCAGCAGTTACTCTAGCGGCTCCTACAATGAGCAGTTCTTC,CASSYSSGSYNEQFF
TRBV12-3/TRBV12-4,NA,TRBD1,TRBJ1-4,TGTGCCAGCAGCCGACAGGGCAGTAGTGACCGGTTGGATGAAAAACTGTTTTTT,CASSRQGSSDRLDEKLFF
TRBV9,many,TRBD1,TRBJ2-1,TGTGCCAGCAGCGTCTCGGGACAGGATTCATGGAATGAGCAGTTCTTC,CASSVSGQDSWNEQFF
TRBV5-5,many,NA,TRBJ2-5,TGTGCCAGCAACCCAGAAACGGGAGAGACCCAGTACTTC,CASNPETGETQYF
TRBV28,many,TRBD2,TRBJ2-3,TGTGCCAGCAGTTCTGTCGGGAGGATGGAAGATACGCAGTATTTT,CASSSVGRMEDTQYF
TRBV28,many,NA,TRBJ1-2,TGTGCCAGCACTCTGGGACCGGGCTATGGCTACACCTTC,CASTLGPGYGYTF